The 19 T cell receptor beta chains below all came from one sample that was sequenced in a study of cytomegalovirus exposure and HLA in healthy donors. Some clones are missing from TCRdb's copy, which holds only in-frame ones; the method was immunoSEQ multiplex PCR. This table has about 220,000 clones, approximately 87% appearing once. Sequences were obtained from PBMCs. The receptors originated from a man between 18 and 29 years old in good health and CMV-seronegative.

The chain employs TRBV7-9 and TRBJ2-7, with 7 bases that match TRBD2. The germline V gene encodes CDR1 SEHNR and CDR2 FQNEAQ (reference sequence). The CDR3 is made up of 13 amino acids. Trimming took 2 bases from V and 5 from J; bases not matched to a gene: 3. The DNA of the CDR3 is TGTGCCAGCAGCTTAATGGGAGGGGACGAGCAGTACTTC. It translates to CASSLMGGDEQYF.

V is TRBV4-3 and J is TRBJ1-1; unclear D gene. Trimming pared 0 bases from V and 2 bases from J, leaving 13 bases between. This CDR3 is built from 16 residues. Germline values: CDR1 LGHNA, CDR2 YSLEER. The CDR3 DNA reads TGCGCCAGCAGCCAAGAGGTTCCGGGAAGAAACACTGAAGCTTTCTTT. Protein: CASSQEVPGRNTEAFF.

The gene calls are TRBV28 and TRBJ1-2; perhaps TRBD1 as D (6 bases). Germline lookup yields CDR1 MDHEN and CDR2 SYDVKM. The CDR3 extends over 15 amino acids. The V end was cut by 7 bases, the J end by 5 bases, with 20 bases between. CDR3 residues: CASNFGGGAWYGYTF. The CDR3 DNA reads as TGTGCCAGCAACTTTGGAGGGGGGGCCTGGTATGGCTACACCTTC.

This clone is a singleton in its sample. This sequence joins TRBV30 and TRBJ2-7, with TRBD1 as a possible D gene (6 bases). The CDR3 contains 15 residues. Germline-derived CDR1 and CDR2 are GTSNPN and SVGIG (reference sequence). V was trimmed by 4 bases and J by 6 bases, leaving 22 bases between them. This CDR3 reads CAWNFLGQGEGEQYF. Here the CDR3 DNA reads TGTGCCTGGAATTTCTTGGGACAAGGAGAGGGCGAGCAGTACTTC. The variable domain in full, with the rest retrieved from reference TRBV30 and TRBJ2-7, is SQTIHQWPATLVQPVGSPLSLECTVEGTSNPNLYWYRQAAGRGLQLLFYSVGIGQISSEVPQNLSASRPQDRQFILSSKKLLLSDSGFYLCAWNFLGQGEGEQYFGPGTRLTVT.

This chain links TRBV11-2 with TRBJ1-4; D gene unclear. The CDR3 has 12 residues. CDR1 and CDR2 (germline): SGHAT, FQNNGV. Trimming pared 0 bases from V and 13 bases from J, leaving 9 bases between. CDR3 in DNA: TGTGCCAGCAGCTTAGAGAGGAGACGACTGTTTTTT. Its protein is CASSLERRRLFF. Full variable domain (rest looked up from reference TRBV11-2 and TRBJ1-4): EAGVAQSPRYKIIEKRQSVAFWCNPISGHATLYWYQQILGQGPKLLIQFQNNGVVDDSQLPKDRFSAERLKGVDSTLKIQPAKLEDSAVYLCASSLERRRLFFGSGTQLSVL.

V gene TRBV6-1 combines with J gene TRBJ2-7, with 7 bases identical to TRBD2. CDR3 length: 15 residues. The trim removed 5 bases at V and 4 bases at J, leaving 11 bases unmatched. Per germline, CDR1 MNHNS and CDR2 SASEGT. For the CDR3, the DNA is TGTGCCAGCAGTCAAGGAGCGGGGACCCCTTACGAGCAGTACTTC. It codes for CASSQGAGTPYEQYF.

This CDR3 reads CASRETILSGGYTF. CDR3 coding DNA: TGTGCCAGCAGGGAAACTATTTTGTCTGGAGGCTACACCTTC. The V gene is TRBV6-1, the J gene TRBJ1-2; D call uncertain. V lost 6 bases, J lost 8 bases, and 19 bases lay in between. This CDR3 contains 14 residues. The V gene's germline CDR1 is MNHNS and CDR2 SASEGT.

The chain uses TRBV29-1 and TRBJ1-2; no clear D gene. Germline CDR1 and CDR2: SQVTM and ANQGSEA. The CDR3 is made up of 11 amino acids. V was pared by 4 bases and J by 3 bases, with 6 bases between. Here the CDR3 reads CSVGQDYGYTF. CDR3 nucleotide sequence: TGCAGCGTTGGACAAGACTATGGCTACACCTTC. Using reference TRBV29-1 and TRBJ1-2 for the parts outside the CDR3, the full variable domain is SAVISQKPSRDICQRGTSLTIQCQVDSQVTMMFWYRQQPGQSLTLIATANQGSEATYESGFVIDKFPISRPNLTFSTLTVSNMSPEDSSIYLCSVGQDYGYTFGSGTRLTVV.

The V gene is TRBV11-2, the J gene TRBJ2-2, with a weak D call TRBD2 (6 bases). Deletions cut 5 bases from V and 0 bases from J, with 16 bases between. This CDR3 region has 17 residues. Germline-derived CDR1 and CDR2 are SGHAT and FQNNGV. CDR3 nucleotide sequence: TGTGCCAGCAGCCCTCTCCCAACGGGAGCGAACACCGGGGAGCTGTTTTTT. It codes for CASSPLPTGANTGELFF.

The chain uses TRBV27 and TRBJ2-4; 11 positions match TRBD1. The CDR3 spans 16 residues. Germline values: CDR1 MNHEY, CDR2 SMNVEV (reference sequence). J gave up 6 bases and V 2 bases, and 6 bases lay outside the gene matches. The chain's CDR3 is CASSLRDRGISNIQYF. CDR3 in DNA: TGTGCCAGCAGTTTACGGGACAGGGGGATTTCAAACATTCAGTACTTC.

The chain links TRBV15 to TRBJ1-1; 7 nucleotides match TRBD1. CDR1 LNHNV and CDR2 YYDKDF come from the germline V gene (reference sequence). V lost 2 bases to trimming and J lost 0 bases; unmatched junction nucleotides: 3. The CDR3 runs 15 residues. CDR3 in amino acids: CATSRRQGMNTEAFF. CDR3 coding DNA: TGTGCCACCAGCAGAAGACAGGGAATGAACACTGAAGCTTTCTTT.

J is TRBJ2-2 and V is TRBV15, with TRBD1 matching over 8 bases. The junction had 0 bases not matched to a gene; V was cut back by 3 bases and J by 0 bases. Germline V gene sequence: CDR1 LNHNV, CDR2 YYDKDF (reference sequence). The CDR3 extends over 15 amino acids. In DNA form, the CDR3 reads TGTGCCACCAGCAGGGACAGGGCGAACACCGGGGAGCTGTTTTTT. Translation gives CATSRDRANTGELFF.

The V call is TRBV30, the J call TRBJ1-1; TRBD1 agrees at 10 bases. The CDR3 loop spans 13 amino acids. Trimming at V came to 4 bases and at J to 11 bases, leaving 10 bases not matched to a gene. In germline, CDR1 is GTSNPN, CDR2 SVGIG (reference sequence). CDR3 loop: CAWKETGGIWAFF. CDR3 in DNA: TGTGCCTGGAAAGAGACAGGGGGCATATGGGCTTTCTTT.

The genes are TRBV27 and TRBJ2-5; 7 nucleotides agree with TRBD2. Germline CDR1 and CDR2: MNHEY and SMNVEV (reference sequence). This CDR3 is built from 15 residues. V lost 1 base to trimming and J lost 2 bases; unmatched junction nucleotides: 4. CDR3 loop: CASSLLPREQETQYF. The CDR3 nucleotides read TGTGCCAGCAGTTTATTGCCGCGGGAGCAAGAGACCCAGTACTTC.

Only one count was recorded for this clone. The chain uses TRBV7-2 and TRBJ2-2; TRBD2 matches 7 bases. Germline loops: CDR1 SGHTA, CDR2 FQGNSA. The CDR3 consists of 16 residues. Trimming took 0 bases from V and 1 from J; bases not matched to a gene: 2. As DNA, the CDR3 is TGTGCCAGCAGCTTAGCCCCTAGCGGGAACACCGGGGAGCTGTTTTTT. Protein: CASSLAPSGNTGELFF.

This clone was seen only once. The DNA of the CDR3 is TGTGCCAGCAGCCAAGTGGCGGGATCCTACGAGCAGTACTTC. This encodes CASSQVAGSYEQYF. The chain recombines TRBV4-2 with TRBJ2-7; D is possibly TRBD2 (6 bases). Germline-derived CDR1 and CDR2 are LGHNA and YNFKEQ. CDR3 size: 14 residues. Trimming took off 1 base at V and 1 base at J, with 8 bases between the two ends.

This chain links TRBV6-5 with TRBJ2-1; D call uncertain. Trimming took off 6 bases at V and 11 bases at J, with 11 bases between the two ends. This CDR3 is 11 amino acids long. Germline V gene lookup returns CDR1 MNHEY and CDR2 SVGAGI. The CDR3 region has the DNA TGTGCCAGCAGCACCCCAGTCCAGCAGTTCTTC. Translated, it gives CASSTPVQQFF.

The chain combines TRBV19 with TRBJ2-2, with D unclear. V gave up 1 base and J gave up 6 bases, with 21 bases separating them. The CDR3 is 18 amino acids. CDR1 and CDR2 (germline): LNHDA, SQIVND (reference sequence). Written as DNA, the CDR3 is TGTGCCAGTAGTATAGCCCCCCGTGTCTTAACGGTCGCCGGGGAGCTGTTTTTT. It encodes CASSIAPRVLTVAGELFF.

V gene TRBV7-2 combines with J gene TRBJ2-6, with D unclear. CDR3 length: 14 residues. Germline V gene data show CDR1 as SGHTA and CDR2 as FQGNSA. V shed 2 bases and J shed 1 base, with 3 bases lying between them. The CDR3: CASSLQSGANVLTF. For the CDR3, the DNA is TGTGCCAGCAGCTTACAGTCTGGGGCCAACGTCCTGACTTTC.